The 15 T cell receptor beta chains below all came from one sample that was sequenced in a study of shared clonotypes between healthy human individuals. TCRdb keeps only in-frame clones here, not all; method: immunoSEQ multiplex PCR. The profile shows around 1 million clones, about three quarters of them singletons. The sequencing sample was made of memory CD4+ T cells sorted from blood. The sample's subset: CD45RA-negative fraction. Receptors were obtained from a man younger than 35 in good health.

Only a few counts were recorded for this clone. The rearrangement links TRBV7-2 to TRBJ1-2, with D hard to call. The CDR3 consists of 13 residues. V was trimmed by 0 bases and J by 6 bases, leaving 8 bases between them. Germline V gene sequence: CDR1 SGHTA, CDR2 FQGNSA. CDR3 loop: CASSLAHGDGYTF. The CDR3 bases are TGTGCCAGCAGCTTAGCGCATGGGGATGGCTACACCTTC.

The genes are TRBV6-5 and TRBJ2-4, with TRBD1 matching 7 bases. The CDR3 contains 15 residues. V lost 6 bases, J lost 0 bases, and 5 bases stayed unmatched. CDR1 is MNHEY, CDR2 SVGAGI, per germline. Written as DNA, the CDR3 is TGTGCCAGCAGCCAGGGGGTTCTAGCCAAAAACATTCAGTACTTC. Protein sequence: CASSQGVLAKNIQYF.

This chain connects TRBV6-4 to TRBJ1-1; D gene ambiguous. The CDR3 extends over 13 amino acids. Germline V lookup: CDR1 MRHNA, CDR2 SNTAGT. The germline V and J ends were trimmed by 7 bases and 0 bases, with 9 bases remaining between them. CDR3 sequence reads: CASKKEMNTEAFF. CDR3 bases: TGTGCCAGCAAAAAGGAGATGAACACTGAAGCTTTCTTT.

This sequence joins TRBV7-8 and TRBJ1-1; 7 bases are shared with TRBD1. With V trimmed by 3 bases and J by 6 bases, 7 bases remained unmatched. This CDR3 is built from 14 residues. Germline CDR1 reads SGHVS; CDR2 reads FQNEAQ. CDR3 bases: TGTGCCAGCAGCTTGGGAGGGGGCTTCTCTGAAGCTTTCTTT. This translates into CASSLGGGFSEAFF.

The chain has TRBV30 and TRBJ2-5; 11 positions agree with TRBD2. From germline, CDR1 is GTSNPN and CDR2 SVGIG (reference sequence). V shed 3 bases, J shed 2 bases, and the junction held 5 bases outside the gene matches. There are 15 residues in the CDR3. The CDR3 nucleotides are TGTGCCTGGAGAGTCACTAGCGGGGGTCAAGAGACCCAGTACTTC. It encodes CAWRVTSGGQETQYF.

Points on this clone: In the same sample, other DNA sequences code for this CDR3. The rearrangement joins TRBV7-9 to TRBJ2-1; 7 bases align to TRBD2. V shed 3 bases, J shed 10 bases, and the junction held 0 bases outside the gene matches. This CDR3 comprises 11 residues. CDR1 is SEHNR and CDR2 is FQNEAQ in the germline V gene (reference sequence). DNA of the CDR3: TGTGCCAGCAGCTTCGGGGGGGAGCAGTTCTTC. Its protein is CASSFGGEQFF.

Concerning this clone: The identical CDR3 is also encoded by other nucleotide sequences in the sample. V is TRBV9 and J is TRBJ2-3; D uncertain. Deletions cut 0 bases from V and 3 bases from J, with 2 bases between. The germline V gene encodes CDR1 SGDLS and CDR2 YYNGEE. The CDR3 has 12 residues. CDR3 DNA: TGTGCCAGCAGCGTAGCGACAGATACGCAGTATTTT. This encodes CASSVATDTQYF.

This chain connects TRBV7-8 to TRBJ2-5; D is unresolved. Germline V gene lookup returns CDR1 SGHVS and CDR2 FQNEAQ. CDR3 length: 14 residues. V shed 1 base and J shed 5 bases, with 11 bases lying between them. The CDR3 DNA sequence: TGTGCCAGCAGCTTAGATCCGGGTGGGGAGACCCAGTACTTC. It specifies CASSLDPGGETQYF.

This clone was detected ten times or more. The rearrangement links TRBV7-2 to TRBJ2-1; TRBD1 matches 10 bases. Germline V gene data show CDR1 as SGHTA and CDR2 as FQGNSA. Trimming at V came to 5 bases and at J to 2 bases, leaving 6 bases not matched to a gene. There are 16 residues in the CDR3. For the CDR3, the DNA is TGTGCCAGCAGCACAACCGGGACAGGGGCCTACAATGAGCAGTTCTTC. It specifies CASSTTGTGAYNEQFF. The full variable domain, with the rest looked up from reference TRBV7-2 and TRBJ2-1, is GAGVSQSPSNKVTEKGKDVELRCDPISGHTALYWYRQSLGQGLEFLIYFQGNSAPDKSGLPSDRFSAERTGGSVSTLTIQRTQQEDSAVYLCASSTTGTGAYNEQFFGPGTRLTVL.

This chain links TRBV2 with TRBJ2-7, with a possible D match to TRBD2 (6 bases). V dropped 8 bases and J dropped 7 bases, with 18 bases sitting between them. Germline V gene lookup returns CDR1 SNHLY and CDR2 FYNNEI. The length of the CDR3 is 13 residues. Here the CDR3 DNA reads TGTGCCAGCTTACTAGCCTGGGGAGAGGAGCAGTACTTC. It encodes CASLLAWGEEQYF.

V usage is TRBV7-2 and J usage is TRBJ2-1; D perhaps matches TRBD2 (7 bases). The CDR3 totals 16 residues. In germline, CDR1 is SGHTA, CDR2 FQGNSA. Trimming stripped 1 base from V and 3 bases from J, with 13 bases between. The CDR3 here is CASSLEGVAGYNEQFF. The CDR3 DNA follows: TGTGCCAGCAGCTTAGAGGGGGTAGCGGGCTACAATGAGCAGTTCTTC.

The chain has TRBV20-1 and TRBJ2-5; D ambiguous. V shed 7 bases and J shed 4 bases, with 4 bases lying between them. The germline gives CDR1 DFQATT, CDR2 SNEGSKA (reference sequence). CDR3 size: 9 residues. The CDR3 is CSVGETQYF. The CDR3 DNA is TGCAGTGTGGGAGAGACCCAGTACTTC.

The chain employs TRBV7-2 and TRBJ2-2; 15 positions agree with TRBD2. V was pared by 5 bases and J by 6 bases, with 7 bases of the junction left unmatched. From germline, CDR1 is SGHTA and CDR2 FQGNSA. The CDR3 length is 17 residues. The CDR3 sequence is CASSPPGLAGGSGELFF. The DNA for the CDR3 is TGTGCCAGCAGCCCACCCGGACTAGCGGGGGGGTCCGGGGAGCTGTTTTTT.

The CDR3 loop reads CASSLPEWTRGTQYF. CDR3 DNA sequence: TGTGCCAGCAGCCTCCCGGAATGGACCCGGGGGACCCAGTACTTC. V and J are TRBV5-6 and TRBJ2-5; possibly TRBD2 for D (5 bases). The CDR3 sequence is 15 residues long. CDR1 and CDR2 from the germline V gene are SGHDT and YYEEEE. The V gene lost 4 bases and the J gene lost 7 bases, with 20 bases spanning the gap.

The CDR3 DNA reads TGCGCCAGCAGCGTTAGTTCAGATACGCAGTATTTT. The encoded protein is CASSVSSDTQYF. The rearrangement uses TRBV5-1 and TRBJ2-3; no clear D. From germline, CDR1 is SGHRS and CDR2 YFSETQ. The CDR3 contains 12 residues. The V end lost 4 bases, the J end lost 4 bases, and 7 bases lay between the germline ends.